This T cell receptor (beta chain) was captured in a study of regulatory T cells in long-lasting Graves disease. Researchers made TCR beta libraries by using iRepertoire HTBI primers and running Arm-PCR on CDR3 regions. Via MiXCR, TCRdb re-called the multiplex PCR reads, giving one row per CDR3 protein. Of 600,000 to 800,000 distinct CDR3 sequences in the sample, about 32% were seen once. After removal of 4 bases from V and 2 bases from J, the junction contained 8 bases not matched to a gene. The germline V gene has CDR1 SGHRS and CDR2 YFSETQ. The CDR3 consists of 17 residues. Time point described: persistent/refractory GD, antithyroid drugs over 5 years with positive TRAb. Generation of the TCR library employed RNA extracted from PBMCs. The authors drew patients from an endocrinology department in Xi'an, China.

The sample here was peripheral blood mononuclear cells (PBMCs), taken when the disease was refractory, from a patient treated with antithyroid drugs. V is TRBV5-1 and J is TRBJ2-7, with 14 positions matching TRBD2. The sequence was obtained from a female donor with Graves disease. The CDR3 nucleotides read TGCGCCAGCAGCCCCGGACTAGCGGGAGGCGCCCCCTACGAGCAGTACTTC. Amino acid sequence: CASSPGLAGGAPYEQYF.